The sequence of this TCR beta chain was determined in a study of OX40 agonist ivuxolimab in advanced cancers. About the study as a whole: Ivuxolimab was a fully human IgG2 agonistic monoclonal antibody targeting the costimulatory receptor OX40 (CD134). Partial responses occurred in three dose-escalation patients: two with cutaneous melanoma and one with hepatocellular carcinoma. Intravenous ivuxolimab was administered to patients every 2 weeks at six dose levels: 0.01, 0.1, 0.3, 1.5, 3 and 10 mg/kg. Prior anti-PD-1, anti-PD-L1 or anti-CTLA-4 therapy was permitted, and checkpoint inhibitors had been received by about 36% of dose-escalation patients. In the dose-escalation cohort, 70% to 85% of patients were male, and the mean age was around 60 years, with a range of 23 to 79. The monotherapy dose-escalation portion (N = 52 patients) of the phase I ivuxolimab trial is reported in the paper. Peripheral TCRbeta sequencing was intended to test whether TCR sequence diversity was altered and clonal T-cell expansion was caused by ivuxolimab. Of the roughly 50 dose-escalation patients, hepatocellular carcinoma was present in approximately 20, melanoma in roughly 15, renal cell carcinoma in 9 and head and neck cancer in 9. Points the paper makes about the study in general: At doses from 0.1 to 3.0 mg/kg, clonal expansion was seen in both CD4+ and CD8+ blood T cells between baseline and week 6. Low levels of normalized T-cell clonal expansion were also seen in some patients who did not respond. The antigen specificity of the clonally expanded peripheral T cells was not determined. Partial responders in the 0.1-3.0 mg/kg groups had among the lowest normalized peripheral clonal expansion, especially among CD8+ T cells. On average, CD8+ T cells showed more expanded clones than CD4+ T cells after ivuxolimab.

Patients with a history of autoimmune disease or receiving systemic immunosuppression were excluded from the trial. Peripheral blood for TCR sequencing was collected from all dose cohorts at baseline, on cycle 4 day 1, and on cycle 7 day 1. The samples were taken from a phase I, first-in-human, multicenter, open-label dose-escalation trial of ivuxolimab. The trial enrolled adults with locally advanced or metastatic head and neck squamous cell, hepatocellular, melanoma or renal cell carcinoma. Before TCR sequencing, CD4+ and CD8+ T cells were separately sorted from peripheral blood. As for this clone: The antigen this receptor binds is unknown. Qualities for individual bases were not recorded, and no much larger clone is one base off.

Genomic DNA was isolated from the sorted cells so that the TCRbeta CDR3 region could be sequenced. The immunoSEQ Assay was used for sequencing of TCRbeta CDR3 regions. TCRdb holds this immuneACCESS table with in-frame rearrangements only. Some clones are missing; in checked studies, unresolved V genes explain under half, and the rest has no known cause. The sample table lists some 65,000 clones, about nine tenths of them with a count of one. The ten top clones hold about 2.5% of the sample. There are 13 amino acids in the CDR3, from cysteine to phenylalanine inclusive. The kept DNA is CDR3 alone, 39 bases in frame from the first base. Per the germline V gene, SGHTA is the CDR1 and FQGTGA is the CDR2. Ends trimmed: V by 5 bases, J by 6 bases; bases unmatched to a gene: 5.

This material consisted of CD4+ or CD8+ T cells sorted from blood, taken in a trial of the OX40 agonist ivuxolimab. The TCR originated in an adult with an advanced solid tumor such as melanoma, head and neck, liver or kidney cancer. This receptor chain uses TRBV7-3 and TRBJ2-3, and TRBD2 aligns with 7 junction nucleotides. The CDR3 sequence is CASSRWEGDTQYF. The nucleotide sequence is TGTGCCAGCAGCCGCTGGGAGGGGGATACGCAGTATTTT.